This T cell receptor (beta chain) was sequenced for a study of OX40 agonist ivuxolimab in advanced cancers. The study in broad terms: Ivuxolimab, which targeted the costimulatory receptor OX40 (CD134), was an agonistic, fully human IgG2 monoclonal antibody. The dose-escalation cohort was 82.7% male with a mean age of 60 years, ranging from roughly 20 to 80. Prior anti-PD-1, anti-PD-L1 or anti-CTLA-4 therapy was permitted, and 35% to 40% of dose-escalation patients had received checkpoint inhibitors. Of the approximately 54 dose-escalation patients, hepatocellular carcinoma was present in around 20, melanoma in approximately 15, renal cell carcinoma in 9 and head and neck cancer in 9. Peripheral TCRbeta sequencing aimed to test whether ivuxolimab altered TCR sequence diversity and caused clonal T-cell expansion. The monotherapy dose-escalation portion (N of about 50 patients) of the phase I ivuxolimab trial is reported in the paper. Intravenous ivuxolimab was administered to patients every 2 weeks at six dose levels: 0.01, 0.1, 0.3, 1.5, 3 and 10 mg/kg. Partial responses occurred in three dose-escalation patients: two with cutaneous melanoma and one with hepatocellular carcinoma.

Concerning this clone itself: Its antigen has not been determined. Qualities for individual bases were not recorded, and no much larger clone is one base off.

To sequence the TCRbeta CDR3 region, genomic DNA was isolated from the sorted cells. The immunoSEQ Assay was used to sequence the TCRbeta CDR3 regions. TCRdb provides this immuneACCESS table in a form limited to in-frame rearrangements. Some clones are lacking; in checked studies, under half of them reflect an unresolved V gene, and why the rest are absent is not known. This sample has approximately 21,000 clones in its table, and around 83% of those were observed once. The ten largest clones represent roughly 26% of the sample. Beyond this particular receptor, the publication reports: Low levels of normalized T-cell clonal expansion were also seen in some patients who did not respond. In the 0.1-3.0 mg/kg groups, partial responders were among the patients with the lowest normalized peripheral clonal expansion, particularly in CD8+ T cells. Clonal expansion of both CD4+ and CD8+ blood T cells was observed from baseline to week 6 at doses 0.1 to 3.0 mg/kg. After ivuxolimab, CD8+ T cells had more expanded clones than CD4+ T cells on average. The antigen specificity of the clonally expanded peripheral T cells was not determined.

Patients with autoimmune disease history or receiving systemic immunosuppression were excluded from the trial. Peripheral blood for TCR sequencing was drawn from every dose cohort at baseline, at cycle 4 day 1 and at cycle 7 day 1. The samples were drawn from a first-in-human, open-label, multicenter phase I dose-escalation trial of ivuxolimab. Adults with locally advanced or metastatic melanoma, renal cell, hepatocellular, or head and neck squamous cell carcinoma were enrolled in the trial. Before TCR sequencing, CD4+ T cells and CD8+ T cells from peripheral blood were sorted into separate populations. This TCR was recovered from an adult with an advanced solid tumor such as melanoma, head and neck, liver or kidney cancer. Specimen: CD4+ or CD8+ T cells sorted from blood, collected in a trial of the OX40 agonist ivuxolimab.

The DNA sequence is as follows: TGTGCCAGCAGCTTTAGACTAGCGGGAGGGCCGGGGGGTTACGAGCAGTACTTC. This gives the protein CASSFRLAGGPGGYEQYF. The V gene is TRBV13 and the J gene is TRBJ2-7, and TRBD2 aligns with 14 junction nucleotides. The junction shows trimming of 3 bases on V and 4 bases on J, and the gene matches do not reach 11 bases of it. Taken from cysteine to phenylalanine, the CDR3 has 18 residues. The CDR3 DNA has 54 bases and is translated from base 1. The germline V gene (reference sequence) gives CDR1 as PRHDT and CDR2 as FYEKMQ.